One sample yielded the 28 T cell receptor beta chains listed below, sequenced in a study of blood T cell repertoires in COVID-19. This table comes from immunoSEQ multiplex PCR, and its TCRdb copy is limited to in-frame clones, with some not included. The data contain 150,000 to 200,000 clones, around 85% of them singletons. The sample comprised peripheral blood. The receptors stem from a man aged 55 to 70 with acute or convalescent COVID-19.

This clone was recorded only once. The rearrangement links TRBV2 to TRBJ1-2; 8 bases map to TRBD1. With 5 bases clipped from V and 4 bases from J, the junction kept 9 bases outside the gene matches. Germline loops: CDR1 SNHLY, CDR2 FYNNEI. The CDR3 is 15 amino acids. CDR3 region: CASSPQGQGGYGYTF. The CDR3 nucleotides are TGTGCCAGCAGTCCCCAAGGACAGGGCGGCTATGGCTACACCTTC.

V is TRBV24-1 and J is TRBJ2-5; D might be TRBD1 (5 bases). There are 16 residues in the CDR3. Germline assignment: CDR1 KGHDR and CDR2 SFDVKD. V was cut by 4 bases and J by 3 bases, with 17 bases left in between. CDR3 bases: TGTGCCACCAGTGACCCTCCAGGTAGGGGCGAAGAGACCCAGTACTTC. Amino acid sequence: CATSDPPGRGEETQYF.

The V and J genes are TRBV28 and TRBJ2-3; a weak D match, TRBD1 (6 bases). CDR1 is MDHEN and CDR2 is SYDVKM in the germline V gene. The CDR3 length is 15 residues. The ends were cut back, 6 bases at V and 4 bases at J, with 17 bases in the middle. CDR3 amino acids: CASSRPGARADTQYF. The CDR3 bases are TGTGCCAGCAGCCGCCCAGGGGCTAGGGCAGATACGCAGTATTTT.

This clone was recorded once. V and J are TRBV15 and TRBJ2-6; the D gene is possibly TRBD1 (6 bases). This CDR3 spans 16 amino acids. V was trimmed by 2 bases and J by 4 bases, leaving 12 bases between them. The V gene's germline CDR1 is LNHNV and CDR2 YYDKDF (reference sequence). CDR3 nucleotides: TGTGCCACCAGCAGACCCACAGGGCTCGGGGCCAACGTCCTGACTTTC. Translation gives CATSRPTGLGANVLTF.

This sequence joins TRBV6-5 and TRBJ1-3; D not resolved. The CDR3 has 16 residues. Germline V gives CDR1 MNHEY, CDR2 SVGAGI. The V gene lost 2 bases and the J gene lost 4 bases, with 15 bases spanning the gap. CDR3 in amino acids: CASSYGAERAGNTIYF. DNA for the CDR3: TGTGCCAGCAGTTACGGAGCGGAAAGGGCCGGAAACACCATATATTTT.

This chain connects TRBV6-5 to TRBJ1-4, with 9 nucleotides matching TRBD1. V gave up 4 bases and J gave up 5 bases; unmatched junction bases: 5. CDR3 length: 15 amino acids. Per the germline V gene, CDR1 is MNHEY and CDR2 is SVGAGI. As DNA, the CDR3 is TGTGCCAGCAGTTCCCGACAGGGGGTAAATGAAAAACTGTTTTTT. Translated, it gives CASSSRQGVNEKLFF.

J is TRBJ1-1 and V is TRBV7-9; 8 bases map to TRBD1. CDR1 is SEHNR, CDR2 FQNEAQ, per germline (reference sequence). J lost 6 bases, V lost 5 bases, and 5 bases had no gene match. This CDR3 spans 13 amino acids. The CDR3 sequence: CASSPQGGAEAFF. The CDR3, as DNA: TGTGCCAGCAGCCCACAGGGGGGCGCTGAAGCTTTCTTT.

V and J are TRBV16 and TRBJ2-3; D uncertain. The CDR3 runs to 14 residues. CDR1 is KGHSY, CDR2 FQNENV, per germline. V was clipped by 7 bases and J by 2 bases, with 13 bases between them. The CDR3 nucleotides are TGTGCCAGCACCCTCACTTTTGTCACAGATACGCAGTATTTT. Encoded protein: CASTLTFVTDTQYF.

V gene TRBV30 combines with J gene TRBJ2-5, with TRBD2 matching 8 bases. The CDR3 has 15 amino acids. Germline assignment: CDR1 GTSNPN and CDR2 SVGIG (reference sequence). V lost 0 bases, J lost 5 bases, and 8 bases stayed unmatched. The CDR3 bases are TGTGCCTGGAGTGTTACCGGGACTAGGGGTGAGACCCAGTACTTC. Translated, it gives CAWSVTGTRGETQYF.

V usage is TRBV6-5 and J usage is TRBJ1-5; 7 nucleotides match TRBD1. The CDR3 sequence is 13 residues long. CDR1 is MNHEY, CDR2 SVGAGI, per germline. V shed 5 bases, J shed 5 bases, and the junction held 3 bases outside the gene matches. The DNA of the CDR3 is TGTGCCAGCAGTACGACAGGGCATCAGCCCCAGCATTTT. It yields the protein CASSTTGHQPQHF.

J is TRBJ1-1 and V is TRBV29-1; 11 bases map to TRBD1. V shed 7 bases and J 5 bases; nucleotides not matched to a gene: 12. The CDR3 loop spans 15 amino acids. Germline V lookup: CDR1 SQVTM, CDR2 ANQGSEA. The CDR3 region has the DNA TGCAGCGCAGCCCCCGGACAGGGGGCTTGGACTGAAGCTTTCTTT. It translates to CSAAPGQGAWTEAFF.

The rearrangement links TRBV28 to TRBJ1-4, with unresolved D. Germline V lookup: CDR1 MDHEN, CDR2 SYDVKM. V was clipped by 4 bases and J by 5 bases, with 8 bases between them. The CDR3 consists of 13 residues. CDR3 protein: CASSWQVNEKLFF. The CDR3 region has the DNA TGTGCCAGCAGTTGGCAGGTCAATGAAAAACTGTTTTTT.

This clone was picked up a small number of times. The chain uses TRBV5-4 and TRBJ2-1; weak D call: TRBD1 (6 bases). This CDR3 is 16 amino acids long. Germline V gene data show CDR1 as SGHNT and CDR2 as YYREEE (reference sequence). Between the trimmed V and J ends, which lost 5 bases and 1 base, there was a span of 16 bases. CDR3 DNA: TGTGCCAGCAGGGCGTTAACAGGGATGTCCTACAATGAGCAGTTCTTC. Translating gives CASRALTGMSYNEQFF.

The count of this clone is one. The J gene is TRBJ2-7, the V gene TRBV28, with 7 bases that match TRBD1. J lost 0 bases, V lost 5 bases, and 10 bases had no gene match. The CDR3 is made up of 16 amino acids. Germline V lookup: CDR1 MDHEN, CDR2 SYDVKM. The chain's CDR3 is CASSGTVSRSSYEQYF. The DNA for the CDR3 is TGTGCCAGCAGTGGGACAGTTTCTAGGAGCTCCTACGAGCAGTACTTC.

This CDR3 is CASSPRPEVGTEGDYGYTF. Written as DNA, the CDR3 is TGTGCCAGCTCACCACGACCTGAAGTTGGGACAGAGGGCGACTATGGCTACACCTTC. The chain recombines TRBV18 with TRBJ1-2; 7 positions match TRBD1. The V and J ends lost 1 base and 3 bases, in that order; junction bases with no gene match: 17. This CDR3 has 19 residues. Germline V gene data show CDR1 as KGHSH and CDR2 as LQKENI.

J is TRBJ2-2 and V is TRBV6-5; possible D gene TRBD2, 5 bases. The CDR3 has 13 residues. V was cut by 6 bases and J by 6 bases, with 11 bases left in between. Germline V gene lookup returns CDR1 MNHEY and CDR2 SVGAGI. CDR3 region: CASRRVIAGELFF. In DNA, the CDR3 is TGTGCCAGCAGGAGGGTGATCGCCGGGGAGCTGTTTTTT.

V usage is TRBV10-1 and J usage is TRBJ2-4; TRBD2 matches at 8 bases. Per the germline V gene, CDR1 is WNHNN and CDR2 is SYGVQD (reference sequence). The CDR3 has 17 amino acids. The J segment lost 5 bases and the V segment lost 7 bases, leaving 16 bases of the junction unmatched. The CDR3 DNA reads TGCGCCAGCATTTTCACCAAGGCGGGAGGTTTCGAAAACATTCAGTACTTC. As protein: CASIFTKAGGFENIQYF.

The V and J genes are TRBV7-2 and TRBJ1-1; 8 nucleotides line up with TRBD1. The V segment lost 3 bases and the J segment 3 bases; nucleotides outside the gene matches: 9. CDR1 and CDR2 (germline): SGHTA, FQGNSA. CDR3 length equals 16 residues. CDR3 protein: CASSLPPGQVYTEAFF. Here the CDR3 DNA reads TGTGCCAGCAGCTTGCCCCCGGGACAGGTATACACTGAAGCTTTCTTT.

This chain joins TRBV5-1 and TRBJ2-2; possibly TRBD2 for D (7 bases). Germline CDR1 reads SGHRS; CDR2 reads YFSETQ. V lost 3 bases and J 0 bases, leaving 9 bases between the germline ends. The CDR3 extends over 15 amino acids. The CDR3 protein is CASSWGGPNTGELFF. The CDR3 DNA reads as TGCGCCAGCAGCTGGGGGGGCCCGAACACCGGGGAGCTGTTTTTT.

A single count supports this clone. The V call is TRBV7-2, the J call TRBJ2-3; 12 bases align to TRBD2. V lost 0 bases to trimming and J lost 4 bases; unmatched junction nucleotides: 5. Germline-derived CDR1 and CDR2 are SGHTA and FQGNSA. The CDR3 consists of 17 residues. The CDR3: CASSLAKTSGSSDTQYF. CDR3 in DNA: TGTGCCAGCAGCTTAGCGAAGACTAGCGGGAGCTCAGATACGCAGTATTTT.

This clone was picked up many times. The V call is TRBV28, the J call TRBJ1-1; D remains ambiguous. Per the germline V gene, CDR1 is MDHEN and CDR2 is SYDVKM. The CDR3 has 15 residues. Trimming stripped 6 bases from V and 1 base from J, with 15 bases between. Here the CDR3 DNA reads TGTGCCAGCAGGGCCTACTCTAGAAGGAACACTGAAGCTTTCTTT. Its protein is CASRAYSRRNTEAFF.

This rearrangement joins TRBV7-9 to TRBJ2-3, with D unresolved. V dropped 4 bases and J dropped 0 bases, with 11 bases sitting between them. Germline CDR1 reads SEHNR; CDR2 reads FQNEAQ (reference sequence). The CDR3 spans 15 residues. The CDR3 bases are TGTGCCAGCAGCTCAACCAGACTTAGCACAGATACGCAGTATTTT. As protein: CASSSTRLSTDTQYF.

The rearrangement links TRBV7-9 to TRBJ1-1; D is perhaps TRBD1 (6 bases). The CDR3 length is 13 residues. Germline lookup yields CDR1 SEHNR and CDR2 FQNEAQ (reference sequence). Trimming cost V 1 base and J 11 bases, with 14 bases left between them. For the CDR3, the DNA is TGTGCCAGCAGCTTAGTGGGCAGGGGTGAGGCTTTCTTT. Its protein product is CASSLVGRGEAFF. The entire variable domain, with the rest obtained from reference TRBV7-9 and TRBJ1-1, is as follows: DTGVSQNPRHKITKRGQNVTFRCDPISEHNRLYWYRQTLGQGPEFLTYFQNEAQLEKSRLLSDRFSAERPKGSFSTLEIQRTEQGDSAMYLCASSLVGRGEAFFGQGTRLTVV.

The chain couples TRBV30 to TRBJ2-5; 7 bases map to TRBD1. The CDR3 is 11 residues long. The trim removed 1 base at V and 10 bases at J, leaving 3 bases unmatched. Germline-derived CDR1 and CDR2 are GTSNPN and SVGIG (reference sequence). The CDR3 DNA is TGTGCCTGGAGTGGACAGGGAAACCAGTACTTC. It translates to CAWSGQGNQYF.

Worth noting for this clone: This sample includes further DNA sequences coding for the same CDR3. In DNA form, the CDR3 reads TGCGCCAGCAGCTTGCCGGGGACAGGGAACACTGAAGCTTTCTTT. This codes for CASSLPGTGNTEAFF. This sequence joins TRBV5-1 and TRBJ1-1; TRBD1 matches 8 bases. The J segment lost 1 base and the V segment lost 1 base, leaving 3 bases of the junction unmatched. Germline CDR1 and CDR2: SGHRS and YFSETQ. CDR3 size: 15 residues.

The chain has TRBV15 and TRBJ1-2; 9 bases align to TRBD1. With 5 bases clipped from V and 4 bases from J, the junction kept 8 bases outside the gene matches. The CDR3 spans 15 residues. CDR1 is LNHNV, CDR2 YYDKDF, per germline (reference sequence). The CDR3 loop is CATSETQGASYGYTF. Written as DNA, the CDR3 is TGTGCCACCAGCGAGACACAGGGGGCCAGCTATGGCTACACCTTC. The entire variable domain, with the rest obtained from reference TRBV15 and TRBJ1-2, is as follows: DAMVIQNPRYQVTQFGKPVTLSCSQTLNHNVMYWYQQKSSQAPKLLFHYYDKDFNNEADTPDNFQSRRPNTSFCFLDIRSPGLGDTAMYLCATSETQGASYGYTFGSGTRLTVV.

The chain couples TRBV9 to TRBJ2-4, with 7 bases that match TRBD2. Looked up from germline, CDR1 is SGDLS and CDR2 is YYNGEE. The CDR3 is 16 amino acids. The J segment lost 1 base and the V segment lost 6 bases, leaving 10 bases of the junction unmatched. CDR3 nucleotide sequence: TGTGCCAGCACCCCCCCTCGCGGGAGCGCCAAAAACATTCAGTACTTC. Amino acids: CASTPPRGSAKNIQYF.

The chain uses TRBV3-1 (or the pseudogene TRBV3-2) and TRBJ2-7; D call uncertain. V was shortened by 4 bases and J by 2 bases, with 15 bases between the two germline ends. There are 15 residues in the CDR3. Per the germline V gene, CDR1 is LGHDT and CDR2 is YNNKEL (reference sequence). The CDR3 nucleotides are TGTGCCAGCAGCCTAAGTTATACGGGTACCTACGAGCAGTACTTC. Translating gives CASSLSYTGTYEQYF.